The subject of this entry is one T cell receptor beta chain. Antigen specificity is unknown. Patients sequenced had flow cytometry evidence of CD8+CD57+ cell expansion. The sample originates from a study of CD8+CD57+ T cells in acquired aplastic anemia. Study summary: The study obtained an average of approximately 3 ug of DNA from sorted CD4+ and CD8+ cells.

The CDR3 spans 16 residues. Germline V CDR1 and CDR2: SEHNR, FQNEAQ (reference sequence). Trimming stripped 1 base from V and 1 base from J, with 12 bases between. Genomic DNA, serving as template, underwent TCR beta VDJ and CDR3 profiling. TCRdb reanalysed the reads using MiXCR and keeps one entry per CDR3 protein. This sample has roughly 180,000 distinct CDR3 sequences, with about 60% found just once. The study, taken as a whole, reports: Significant differences in CD8+ Simpson's diversity were not observed between patients and controls.

The chain uses TRBV7-9 and TRBJ2-3, with D perhaps TRBD2 (6 bases). Sequencing was done on a sample of sorted CD4+, CD8+, or CD8+CD57+ T cells (not recorded which) from PBMCs. The sequence was obtained from a human donor with aplastic anemia. Written as DNA, the CDR3 is TGTGCCAGCAGCTTAGACCTGACGGGGGGCACAGATACGCAGTATTTT. Its translation is CASSLDLTGGTDTQYF.